A selection of T cell receptor beta chains follows, all from one sample in a study of T cell changes during pregnancy in multiple sclerosis. The data were produced by immunoSEQ multiplex PCR, yet TCRdb's version contains in-frame clones alone and is incomplete. The sample yields approximately 49,000 clones, around 92% seen once. Sequences were derived from CD4+ T cells from peripheral blood mononuclear cells, sampled in the second trimester of pregnancy. The receptors here all came from a female donor in good health, enrolled as a control in a pregnancy study. Both conserved end residues are part of each CDR3. D genes are given only for firm matches. Rows give clone size only sometimes, using once, few, many, or a class for an expanded clone.

TRBV7-9	TRBJ1-1	-	13	-	TGTGCCAGCAGCACGGCGGGGGGGGCTGAATCTTTCTTT	CASSTAGGAESFF
TRBV5-1	TRBJ2-3	-	15	TRBD2	TGCGCCAGCAGCTGGCAGGGCGGGAGGACAGATACGCAGTATTTT	CASSWQGGRTDTQYF
TRBV2	TRBJ2-7	-	12	TRBD2	TGTGCCAGCAGTGGCCTTTGGGGGGGACCGTACTTC	CASSGLWGGPYF
TRBV6-6	TRBJ2-1	-	14	TRBD2	TGTGCCAGCACAAAGCGGGAGGGTTACAATGAGCAGTTCTTC	CASTKREGYNEQFF
TRBV7-2	TRBJ2-2	-	16	-	TGTGCCAGCAGCTTAGAACGGTGGACTGTCACCGGGGAGCTGTTTTTT	CASSLERWTVTGELFF
TRBV5-1	TRBJ2-5	once	15	TRBD2	TGCGCCAGCAGACTGGCGGGGGGAATCCAAGAGACCCAGTACTTC	CASRLAGGIQETQYF
TRBV10-3	TRBJ2-3	-	14	TRBD2	TGTGCCATCAGTGACGGGGGGGCCAGAGATACGCAGTATTTT	CAISDGGARDTQYF
TRBV30	TRBJ1-1	few	13	-	TGTGCCTGGAGCTCAAGGGGGAACACTGAAGCTTTCTTT	CAWSSRGNTEAFF
TRBV6-1	TRBJ2-3	-	14	-	TGTGCCAGCAGTGATCCCTCGGGGGTAGATACGCAGTATTTT	CASSDPSGVDTQYF
TRBV19	TRBJ2-1	-	17	TRBD2	TGTGCCAGTAGTAACGGTCAACTAGCGGGAGGTTACAATGAGCAGTTCTTC	CASSNGQLAGGYNEQFF
TRBV7-3	TRBJ2-2	-	17	TRBD1	TGTGCCAGCAGCTTACCGGGACAGGGGGCCGGCACCGGGGAGCTGTTTTTT	CASSLPGQGAGTGELFF
TRBV28	TRBJ1-2	-	14	TRBD1	TGTGCCAGCAGTTTGCCAGGGACAGACTATGGCTACACCTTC	CASSLPGTDYGYTF
TRBV7-7	TRBJ2-4	-	14	TRBD1	TGTGCTAGCAGCCCGACAGGGGCCAAAAACATTCAGTACTTC	CASSPTGAKNIQYF
TRBV6-4	TRBJ2-1	-	15	-	TGTGCCAGCAGTGACTCGGGGGGACCGCCCAATGAGCAGTTCTTC	CASSDSGGPPNEQFF
TRBV28	TRBJ1-1	once	15	TRBD1	TGTGCCAGCAGTCAGCCGGGACAGGGTCGAACTGAAGCTTTCTTT	CASSQPGQGRTEAFF
TRBV7-3	TRBJ2-1	-	15	TRBD2	TGTGCCAGCAGCTTAATGGGTAGCGGGAGGCTTGAGCAGTTCTTC	CASSLMGSGRLEQFF